A single sample gave rise to the 8 T cell receptor beta chains below, sequenced in a study of metastatic and nonmetastatic thyroid tumors. Among the patients, none had received any treatment before thyroid surgery. TCRdb re-called the PCR reads via MiXCR. Of over 10,000 clones listed, 30% to 35% were seen once; the top ten hold roughly 10%. Sequenced material: tumor tissue. The receptors here all came from a female donor with papillary thyroid cancer or a benign thyroid nodule (not recorded which). Some clones in this sample may be carry-over from other donors' samples.

This clone rates as medium-sized. The genes are TRBV24-1 and TRBJ2-3; TRBD1 agrees at 8 bases. This CDR3 spans 14 amino acids. CDR1 is KGHDR, CDR2 SFDVKD, per germline. The junction had 4 bases not matched to a gene; V was cut back by 4 bases and J by 5 bases. The CDR3 sequence is CATSDRGRGDTQYF. CDR3 nucleotide sequence: TGTGCCACCAGTGACAGGGGGCGCGGAGATACGCAGTATTTT.

This clone was counted only a few times. This sequence joins TRBV28 and TRBJ1-1; a possible D gene is TRBD1 (5 bases). V was clipped by 1 base and J by 7 bases, with 10 bases between them. This CDR3 has 13 residues. Germline-derived CDR1 and CDR2 are MDHEN and SYDVKM. The CDR3 here is CASSLSGGGEAFF. Here the CDR3 DNA reads TGTGCCAGCAGTTTATCGGGGGGAGGTGAAGCTTTCTTT.

This clone was observed a few times. The V and J genes are TRBV19 and TRBJ2-7; the D gene is possibly TRBD2 (6 bases). With 1 base removed from V and 2 bases from J, the gap between germline ends came to 12 bases. Germline V lookup: CDR1 LNHDA, CDR2 SQIVND (reference sequence). The CDR3 is 15 amino acids. As DNA, the CDR3 is TGTGCCAGTAGTATAGCGGGGAGGTACCCCTACGAGCAGTACTTC. Its translation is CASSIAGRYPYEQYF.

In its sample, this clone was seen once. Its ends do not fully match the called genes, so a read error is possible. The CDR3: CSASDGGGYNEQLF. CDR3 DNA sequence: TGCAGTGCTAGCGACGGGGGAGGCTACAATGAGCAGCTCTTC. The chain recombines TRBV20-1 with TRBJ2-1; the D gene is possibly TRBD2 (6 bases). Germline loops: CDR1 DFQATT, CDR2 SNEGSKA (reference sequence). There are 14 residues in the CDR3.

This clone was observed a handful of times. The CDR3 loop is CSVEPLNEQFF. CDR3 bases: TGCAGCGTTGAACCACTAAATGAGCAGTTCTTC. V and J are TRBV29-1 and TRBJ2-1; no firm D call. The ends were cut back, 2 bases at V and 7 bases at J, with 6 bases in the middle. Per the germline V gene, CDR1 is SQVTM and CDR2 is ANQGSEA. CDR3 length: 11 amino acids.

The table lists this clone with a few counts. An end of the junction does not agree with germline; a read error may underlie this. This chain links TRBV3-1 with TRBJ1-2; 9 bases line up with TRBD1. This CDR3 region has 16 residues. From germline, CDR1 is LGHDT and CDR2 YNNKEL (reference sequence). As DNA, the CDR3 is TGTGCCAACAGCCAGAAGCCGGGACAGGGAGGACGCGGCTACACCTTC. Its protein is CANSQKPGQGGRGYTF.

A few counts support this clone. This sequence joins TRBV6-2 or TRBV6-3 and TRBJ2-7; no firm D call. Between the trimmed V and J ends, which lost 2 bases and 3 bases, there was a span of 11 bases. The CDR3 is 14 amino acids. The germline V gene encodes CDR1 MNHEY and CDR2 SVGEGT. CDR3 DNA: TGTGCCAGCAGTTACGCTAACCCAGGCTACGAGCAGTACTTC. Protein: CASSYANPGYEQYF.

The gene calls are TRBV7-3 and TRBJ2-7; 7 bases map to TRBD1. The CDR3 sequence is 14 residues long. Germline V CDR1 and CDR2: SGHTA, FQGTGA. Trimming took 5 bases from V and 1 from J; bases not matched to a gene: 5. This CDR3 reads CASSRQGASYEQYF. The CDR3 DNA reads as TGTGCCAGCAGCCGACAGGGAGCTTCCTACGAGCAGTACTTC.